Listed below are T cell receptor beta chains from one sample, sequenced in a study of response to subunit inactivated influenza vaccine. TCRdb called the RT-PCR reads again in MiXCR, with one record for every CDR3 protein. The sample shows around 750,000 distinct CDR3 sequences, approximately 21% of them seen only once. Source: PBMCs from blood, taken around 5 days after vaccination. These receptors came from a man over 45 who received an inactivated influenza vaccine. The CDR3 runs from the conserved cysteine through the conserved F or W. D genes are given only for firm matches. Where a row states a size, it is once, few, many or the class of an expanded clone; other rows omit it.

TRBJ2-7	NA	TRBV20-1	many	TGCAGTGCTAGACTAACCGGCGGTTCCTACGAGCAGTACTTC	CSARLTGGSYEQYF
TRBJ2-7	TRBD2	TRBV11-2	few	TGTGCCAGCAGCTCGTACTCTCAAGCTCTAGCGGGATTATCCTACGAGCAGTACTTC	CASSSYSQALAGLSYEQYF
TRBJ2-7	TRBD1	TRBV12-3/TRBV12-4	NA	TGTGCCAGCGGGACAGGGGGATTCGAGCAGTACTTC	CASGTGGFEQYF
TRBJ2-1	NA	TRBV14	few	TGTGCCAGCAGCCAAGTGCGGTCCCGATCTGAGCAGTTCTTC	CASSQVRSRSEQFF
TRBJ1-1	TRBD1	TRBV4-1	NA	TGCGCCAGCAGCCAACAGGGACAGCTGAACACTGAAGCTTTCTTT	CASSQQGQLNTEAFF
TRBJ2-1	NA	TRBV4-3	NA	TGCGCCAGCAGCCAAGCGCTAACCTACAATGAGCAGTTCTTC	CASSQALTYNEQFF
TRBJ1-2	NA	TRBV20-1	NA	TGCAGTGCTAGAAGACAGGCTAACTATGGCTACACCTTC	CSARRQANYGYTF
TRBJ2-1	NA	TRBV4-3	few	TGCGCCAGCAGCCAAGTTAGGGATTCCTACAATGAGCAGTTCTTC	CASSQVRDSYNEQFF
TRBJ2-1	NA	TRBV6-1	NA	TGTGCCAGCAACCGGCAGGTGAGCTCCTACAATGAGCAGTTCTTC	CASNRQVSSYNEQFF
TRBJ1-1	NA	TRBV12-3/TRBV12-4	many	TGTGCCACTGCTCTGACAGGTGAAGCTTTCTTT	CATALTGEAFF
TRBJ1-2	TRBD1	TRBV29-1	NA	TGCAGCGGGGCCTGGGACAGGTCTGGCTACACCTTC	CSGAWDRSGYTF
TRBJ2-7	NA	TRBV20-1	few	TGCAGTGCTCCGGCATCCCCCTACGAGCAGTACTTC	CSAPASPYEQYF
TRBJ2-5	NA	TRBV12-3/TRBV12-4	NA	TGTGCCAGCAGTTTGAGACACCAAGAGACCCAGTACTTC	CASSLRHQETQYF
TRBJ1-1	TRBD1	TRBV11-2	NA	TGTGCCAGCGGTAAGGGGGCTAACACTGAAGCTTTCTTT	CASGKGANTEAFF
TRBJ2-3	NA	TRBV12-3/TRBV12-4	NA	TGTGCCAGCAGCACCCGCCCCCGGGCAGATACGCAGTATTTT	CASSTRPRADTQYF
TRBJ2-4	TRBD1	TRBV7-6	NA	TGTGCCAGCAGCTTAGCACGTTGGAAGGGGGCATTAGCCAAAAACATTCAGTACTTC	CASSLARWKGALAKNIQYF
TRBJ2-3	TRBD2	TRBV20-1	NA	TGCAGTGCTTACCACGGTTCTAGCGGGAGGTCCTATACAGATACGCAGTATTTT	CSAYHGSSGRSYTDTQYF
TRBJ2-5	NA	TRBV5-1	NA	TGCGCCAGCAGTCGGGGAGTGTACCAAGAGACCCAGTACTTC	CASSRGVYQETQYF
TRBJ2-1	TRBD2	TRBV29-1	NA	TGCAGCGTTGAACCCCGGACTAGCGCGAATGAGCAGTTCTTC	CSVEPRTSANEQFF
TRBJ2-5	TRBD2	TRBV10-3	NA	TGTGCCATCAGTGAATGGGCGGGGGGTTTCCAAGAGACCCAGTACTTC	CAISEWAGGFQETQYF
TRBJ2-5	NA	TRBV5-1	NA	TGCGCCAGCAGGCTCAAGGGGGTTTGGGAGACCCAGTACTTC	CASRLKGVWETQYF
TRBJ2-1	NA	TRBV4-3	NA	TGCGCCAGCAGCCAAGATCATGGACCCTCAGGGAATGAGCAGTTCTTC	CASSQDHGPSGNEQFF
TRBJ1-5	TRBD1	TRBV20-1	NA	TGCAGTGCTGGGACAGGGGGGGATCAGCCCCAGCATTTT	CSAGTGGDQPQHF
TRBJ2-7	TRBD2	TRBV5-1	few	TGCGCCAGCCAACTCGGGACTAGCGGGAGGACCCTAACCTACGAGCAGTACTTC	CASQLGTSGRTLTYEQYF